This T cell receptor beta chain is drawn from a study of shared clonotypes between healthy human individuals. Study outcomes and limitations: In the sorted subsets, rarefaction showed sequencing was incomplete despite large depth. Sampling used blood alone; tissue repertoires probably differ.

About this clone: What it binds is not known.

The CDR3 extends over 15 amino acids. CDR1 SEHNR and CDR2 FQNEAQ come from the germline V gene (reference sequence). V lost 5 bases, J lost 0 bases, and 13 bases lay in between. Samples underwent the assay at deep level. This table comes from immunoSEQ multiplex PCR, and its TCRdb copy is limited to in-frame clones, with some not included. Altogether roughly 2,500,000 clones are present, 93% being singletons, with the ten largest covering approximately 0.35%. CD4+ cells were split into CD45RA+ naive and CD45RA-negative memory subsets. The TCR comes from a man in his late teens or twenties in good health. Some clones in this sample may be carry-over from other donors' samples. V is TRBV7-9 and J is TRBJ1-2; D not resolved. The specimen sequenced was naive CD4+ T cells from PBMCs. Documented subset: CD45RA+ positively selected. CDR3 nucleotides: TGTGCCAGCAGCCCTCCTGGTAGAGCTAACTATGGCTACACCTTC. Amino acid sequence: CASSPPGRANYGYTF.